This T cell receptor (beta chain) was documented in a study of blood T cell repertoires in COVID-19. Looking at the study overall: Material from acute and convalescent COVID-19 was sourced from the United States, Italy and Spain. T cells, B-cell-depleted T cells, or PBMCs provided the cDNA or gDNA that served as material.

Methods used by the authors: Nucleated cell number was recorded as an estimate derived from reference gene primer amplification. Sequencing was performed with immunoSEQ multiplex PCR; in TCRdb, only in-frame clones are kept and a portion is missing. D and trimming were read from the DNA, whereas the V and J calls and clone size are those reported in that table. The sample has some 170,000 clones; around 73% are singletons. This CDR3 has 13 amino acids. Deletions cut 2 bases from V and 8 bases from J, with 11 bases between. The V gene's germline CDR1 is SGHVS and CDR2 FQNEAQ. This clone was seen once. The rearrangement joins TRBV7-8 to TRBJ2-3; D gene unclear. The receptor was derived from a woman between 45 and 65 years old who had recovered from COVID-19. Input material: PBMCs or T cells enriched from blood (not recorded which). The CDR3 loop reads CASSLREAGTQYF. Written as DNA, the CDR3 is TGTGCCAGCAGCTTAAGAGAAGCTGGTACGCAGTATTTT.